The 32 T cell receptor beta chains reported below all come from one sample, sequenced in a study of beta chain features in type 1 diabetes. Notes on the study in general: In every one of the four CD4+ subsets, TCRB CDR3s were moderately but significantly shorter in Type 1 diabetes patients.

The study reverse transcribed the entire isolated RNA, so it sequenced expressed TCRB transcripts. The method was immunoSEQ multiplex PCR; TCRdb's version includes in-frame clones alone and lacks a portion of them. The sample yields around 160,000 clones, roughly 9% seen once. These receptors have no known antigen. The sample taken for sequencing was central memory CD4+ T cells from blood. These receptor sequences come from a woman aged 25 to 39 with type 1 diabetes.

The CDR3 loop is CASSSTDYGYTF. CDR3 nucleotides: TGTGCCAGCAGCTCGACAGATTATGGCTACACCTTC. This chain connects TRBV11-3 to TRBJ1-2, with D perhaps TRBD1 (5 bases). The V gene lost 4 bases and the J gene lost 5 bases, with 8 bases spanning the gap. This CDR3 has 12 residues. Germline CDR1 SGHNT, CDR2 YENEEA.

This clone has just a few counts. J is TRBJ2-1 and V is TRBV7-9; D may be TRBD2 (5 bases). The germline V gene has CDR1 SEHNR and CDR2 FQNEAQ (reference sequence). The CDR3 sequence is 13 residues long. Between the trimmed V and J ends, which lost 2 bases and 7 bases, there was a span of 9 bases. CDR3 sequence: CASSLYEGNEQFF. The CDR3 DNA reads TGTGCCAGCAGCTTATATGAGGGAAATGAGCAGTTCTTC. Complete variable domain (other parts from reference TRBV7-9 and TRBJ2-1): DTGVSQNPRHKITKRGQNVTFRCDPISEHNRLYWYRQTLGQGPEFLTYFQNEAQLEKSRLLSDRFSAERPKGSFSTLEIQRTEQGDSAMYLCASSLYEGNEQFFGPGTRLTVL.

This clone has more than one count but fewer than ten. Within the sample, other DNA sequences also encode this same CDR3. The chain joins TRBV9 to TRBJ2-7, with 13 bases matching TRBD2. V lost 4 bases, J lost 4 bases, and 5 bases stayed unmatched. Germline V gives CDR1 SGDLS, CDR2 YYNGEE. The CDR3 runs to 15 residues. CDR3 sequence: CASSPRLAGGYEQYF. CDR3 sequence (DNA): TGTGCCAGCAGCCCACGACTAGCGGGAGGTTACGAGCAGTACTTC.

V usage is TRBV5-1 and J usage is TRBJ2-3, with 12 nucleotides matching TRBD2. Losses at the gene ends were 4 bases for V and 6 bases for J; bases not matched to a gene: 3. The CDR3 covers 14 residues. Germline assignment: CDR1 SGHRS and CDR2 YFSETQ. The DNA of the CDR3 is TGCGCCAGCAGCCCCGGGACTAGCGGGGATACGCAGTATTTT. Its protein is CASSPGTSGDTQYF.

The chain is built from TRBV28 and TRBJ2-7, with D possibly TRBD1 on 6 matching bases. Trimming took off 6 bases at V and 1 base at J, with 13 bases between the two ends. In germline, CDR1 is MDHEN, CDR2 SYDVKM. The CDR3 contains 14 residues. This chain's CDR3 is CASRSTGLSYEQYF. The CDR3 nucleotides are TGTGCCAGCAGATCCACAGGGCTGTCCTACGAGCAGTACTTC. The full variable domain, rest sourced from reference TRBV28 and TRBJ2-7, is DVKVTQSSRYLVKRTGEKVFLECVQDMDHENMFWYRQDPGLGLRLIYFSYDVKMKEKGDIPEGYSVSREKKERFSLILESASTNQTSMYLCASRSTGLSYEQYFGPGTRLTVT.

This clone was seen a few times. The chain employs TRBV28 and TRBJ1-2, with D tentatively TRBD1 (6 bases). This CDR3 is 13 amino acids long. Germline assignment: CDR1 MDHEN and CDR2 SYDVKM. Trimming removed 3 bases from V and 5 bases from J, with 10 bases in between. This chain's CDR3 is CASSLLQGYGYTF. The CDR3 bases are TGTGCCAGCAGTTTGTTACAGGGTTATGGCTACACCTTC.

This clone was seen a few times. The CDR3 loop reads CASSYTTGTEAFF. The DNA of the CDR3 is TGTGCCAGCAGCTACACGACAGGCACTGAAGCTTTCTTT. The rearrangement links TRBV7-6 to TRBJ1-1; the D gene is possibly TRBD1 (6 bases). Germline V gene sequence: CDR1 SGHVS, CDR2 FNYEAQ. Trimming took 4 bases from V and 4 from J, leaving 10 bases between them. The CDR3 sequence is 13 residues long.

The DNA for the CDR3 is TGTGCCAGCAGTTATGGGCTCCTCCAAGAGACCCAGTACTTC. Translation: CASSYGLLQETQYF. The J gene is TRBJ2-5, the V gene TRBV2, with D unclear. The CDR3 sequence is 14 residues long. In germline, CDR1 is SNHLY, CDR2 FYNNEI. V was shortened by 5 bases and J by 1 base, with 11 bases between the two germline ends.

V usage is TRBV18 and J usage is TRBJ2-7, with 8 positions matching TRBD1. Losses at the gene ends were 3 bases for V and 5 bases for J; bases not matched to a gene: 0. The CDR3 has 12 amino acids. Germline values: CDR1 KGHSH, CDR2 LQKENI. CDR3 residues: CASSPTGDEQYF. For the CDR3, the DNA is TGTGCCAGCTCACCGACAGGGGACGAGCAGTACTTC.

There are a few counts of this clone. The same CDR3 also results from other DNA sequences found in this sample. This chain connects TRBV18 to TRBJ2-7; D ambiguous. CDR3 length: 12 amino acids. Trimming took off 3 bases at V and 4 bases at J, with 7 bases between the two ends. Germline CDR1 and CDR2: KGHSH and LQKENI. Here the CDR3 reads CASSPSIYEQYF. Here the CDR3 DNA reads TGTGCCAGCTCACCGTCCATTTACGAGCAGTACTTC.

The gene calls are TRBV30 and TRBJ1-1, with 9 bases that match TRBD1. CDR1 and CDR2 (germline): GTSNPN, SVGIG (reference sequence). CDR3 length equals 13 residues. Trimming at V came to 4 bases and at J to 5 bases, leaving 5 bases not matched to a gene. CDR3 amino acids: CAWKTGGGTEAFF. The CDR3 region has the DNA TGTGCCTGGAAGACAGGGGGAGGAACTGAAGCTTTCTTT.

To note about this clone: This same CDR3 is encoded by further DNA sequences in the sample. The chain has TRBV9 and TRBJ1-1; D ambiguous. The CDR3 has 13 residues. Between the trimmed V and J ends, which lost 2 bases and 1 base, there was a span of 6 bases. The germline V gene has CDR1 SGDLS and CDR2 YYNGEE. This chain's CDR3 is CASSVTPNTEAFF. CDR3 bases: TGTGCCAGCAGCGTTACACCGAACACTGAAGCTTTCTTT.

In this sample, this clone turned up a few times. The chain couples TRBV2 to TRBJ2-7; no definite D call. CDR1 is SNHLY and CDR2 is FYNNEI in the germline V gene. Trimming removed 4 bases from V and 0 bases from J, with 10 bases in between. This CDR3 comprises 14 residues. CDR3 region: CASSAPSSSYEQYF. The CDR3 DNA reads as TGTGCCAGCAGTGCTCCGTCTAGCTCCTACGAGCAGTACTTC.

This clone was counted only a few times. The rearrangement links TRBV5-1 to TRBJ2-7; 8 bases match TRBD2. The J segment lost 7 bases and the V segment lost 0 bases, leaving 12 bases of the junction unmatched. This CDR3 is 16 amino acids long. The germline gives CDR1 SGHRS, CDR2 YFSETQ. DNA of the CDR3: TGCGCCAGCAGCTTGGGTAGCGGGACTACCCTGAGTGAGCAGTACTTC. Encoded protein: CASSLGSGTTLSEQYF.

V and J are TRBV7-3 and TRBJ2-1, with 8 positions matching TRBD2. Germline V gene data show CDR1 as SGHTA and CDR2 as FQGTGA. The CDR3 is made up of 15 amino acids. Losses at the gene ends were 3 bases for V and 7 bases for J; bases not matched to a gene: 8. CDR3 region: CASSFRAGVDNEQFF. CDR3 DNA sequence: TGTGCCAGCAGCTTTAGAGCGGGAGTGGATAATGAGCAGTTCTTC.

Only a few counts were recorded for this clone. The chain has TRBV11-1 and TRBJ2-1; 8 bases map to TRBD2. J gave up 15 bases and V 1 base, and 8 bases lay outside the gene matches. The CDR3 consists of 13 residues. Germline V gene lookup returns CDR1 SGHAT and CDR2 FQDESV (reference sequence). This chain's CDR3 is CASSLEREFGGFF. For the CDR3, the DNA is TGTGCCAGCAGCTTAGAGCGGGAGTTTGGCGGGTTCTTC.

The chain uses TRBV15 and TRBJ1-1, with D unresolved. Germline V gene lookup returns CDR1 LNHNV and CDR2 YYDKDF (reference sequence). The CDR3 is 13 residues long. The V end lost 4 bases, the J end lost 0 bases, and 6 bases lay between the germline ends. DNA of the CDR3: TGTGCCACCAGCACCAACATGAACACTGAAGCTTTCTTT. Translated: CATSTNMNTEAFF.

This clone was counted between two and nine times. V gene TRBV15 combines with J gene TRBJ2-3; 11 positions match TRBD2. This CDR3 region has 19 residues. Germline CDR1 and CDR2: LNHNV and YYDKDF (reference sequence). J lost 1 base, V lost 5 bases, and 14 bases had no gene match. DNA of the CDR3: TGTGCCACCAGCGGGGGACTAGCGGACACCATTTCAGGCACAGATACGCAGTATTTT. It translates to CATSGGLADTISGTDTQYF.

The table lists this clone with a few counts. V gene TRBV28 combines with J gene TRBJ2-2; D is undetermined. With 8 bases removed from V and 1 base from J, the gap between germline ends came to 5 bases. The CDR3 is made up of 12 amino acids. CDR1 and CDR2 from the germline V gene are MDHEN and SYDVKM. CDR3 coding DNA: TGTGCCAGCCGAGAGAACACCGGGGAGCTGTTTTTT. This gives the protein CASRENTGELFF. The full variable domain, rest sourced from reference TRBV28 and TRBJ2-2, is DVKVTQSSRYLVKRTGEKVFLECVQDMDHENMFWYRQDPGLGLRLIYFSYDVKMKEKGDIPEGYSVSREKKERFSLILESASTNQTSMYLCASRENTGELFFGEGSRLTVL.

Here the CDR3 reads CASSLHRVGYGYTF. The CDR3 nucleotides read TGTGCCAGCAGTCTCCACAGGGTGGGCTATGGCTACACCTTC. The gene calls are TRBV27 and TRBJ1-2, with D possibly being TRBD1 (6 bases). With 5 bases removed from V and 4 bases from J, the gap between germline ends came to 14 bases. Germline CDR1 is MNHEY and CDR2 is SMNVEV (reference sequence). This CDR3 comprises 14 residues.

This clone was seen more than once but under ten times. The rearrangement links TRBV7-9 to TRBJ1-2; 7 bases agree with TRBD1. This CDR3 has 16 amino acids. V was pared by 5 bases and J by 0 bases, with 9 bases of the junction left unmatched. In germline, CDR1 is SEHNR, CDR2 FQNEAQ (reference sequence). CDR3 coding DNA: TGTGCCAGCAGCCTCGGAACAGGGGATCCTAACTATGGCTACACCTTC. Amino acids: CASSLGTGDPNYGYTF.

This clone was seen a few times. V is TRBV2 and J is TRBJ2-7, with 7 bases fitting TRBD1. The CDR3 is made up of 16 amino acids. The V segment lost 6 bases and the J segment 0 bases; nucleotides outside the gene matches: 11. The germline CDR1 and CDR2 sequences are SNHLY and FYNNEI. In DNA form, the CDR3 reads TGTGCCAGCAGAGCAAAACAGGGGCTCAGCTCCTACGAGCAGTACTTC. This gives the protein CASRAKQGLSSYEQYF.

V and J are TRBV6-4 and TRBJ2-1; tentative D call: TRBD1 (5 bases). Germline V gene sequence: CDR1 MRHNA, CDR2 SNTAGT. The V gene lost 6 bases and the J gene lost 7 bases, with 13 bases spanning the gap. This CDR3 comprises 13 residues. This CDR3 is CASRSDITNEQFF. The DNA for the CDR3 is TGTGCCAGCAGATCGGACATTACAAATGAGCAGTTCTTC.

The chain carries TRBV18 and TRBJ2-3, with 9 positions matching TRBD2. This CDR3 comprises 15 residues. Germline assignment: CDR1 KGHSH and CDR2 LQKENI. The V gene end was trimmed by 3 bases and the J gene end by 2 bases; junction bases not matched to a gene: 3. The CDR3: CASSPSSGNTDTQYF. For the CDR3, the DNA is TGTGCCAGCTCACCTTCTAGCGGGAACACAGATACGCAGTATTTT.

The CDR3 loop reads CASSKGLQETQYF. The DNA for the CDR3 is TGCGCCAGCAGCAAGGGACTCCAAGAGACCCAGTACTTC. The V call is TRBV4-1, the J call TRBJ2-5, with D perhaps matching TRBD2 (6 bases). Trimming left V 5 bases short and J 1 base short, with 8 bases between. The CDR3 contains 13 residues. CDR1 and CDR2 from the germline V gene are MGHRA and YSYEKL.

This clone was observed a few times. The chain joins TRBV7-9 to TRBJ2-5; TRBD2 is a possible D gene (6 bases). The germline CDR1 and CDR2 sequences are SEHNR and FQNEAQ (reference sequence). The CDR3 extends over 15 amino acids. V shed 2 bases and J shed 5 bases, with 15 bases lying between them. The CDR3 spells CASSLNEAGGETQYF. CDR3 nucleotides: TGTGCCAGCAGCTTAAATGAGGCAGGAGGGGAGACCCAGTACTTC.

The table lists this clone with a few counts. The rearrangement uses TRBV7-8 and TRBJ2-7; D gene ambiguous. V lost 5 bases and J lost 5, with 7 bases in between. This CDR3 is built from 11 residues. From germline, CDR1 is SGHVS and CDR2 FQNEAQ. Here the CDR3 reads CASSPINEQYF. CDR3 nucleotide sequence: TGTGCCAGCAGCCCCATCAACGAGCAGTACTTC.

This clone was detected only a few times. The genes are TRBV10-1 and TRBJ2-3; D is undetermined. The V gene's germline CDR1 is WNHNN and CDR2 SYGVQD (reference sequence). Trimming removed 4 bases from V and 8 bases from J, with 13 bases in between. The CDR3 is 13 residues long. CDR3 nucleotide sequence: TGCGCCAGCAGTGGGCGTGAGTCGGGTACGCAGTATTTT. This translates into CASSGRESGTQYF.

In its sample, this clone was seen a few times. The rearrangement links TRBV4-1 to TRBJ1-1; D ambiguous. Germline V CDR1 and CDR2: MGHRA, YSYEKL. The CDR3 extends over 18 amino acids. V was cut by 0 bases and J by 1 base, with 18 bases left in between. CDR3 residues: CASSQDSRVSRRNTEAFF. The CDR3 region has the DNA TGCGCCAGCAGCCAAGATTCGCGGGTCTCTCGACGGAACACTGAAGCTTTCTTT.

The sample holds a few counts of this clone. The chain uses TRBV19 and TRBJ2-1; the match to TRBD2 covers 8 bases. CDR3 size: 16 residues. V was pared by 11 bases and J by 7 bases, with 19 bases of the junction left unmatched. The germline CDR1 and CDR2 sequences are LNHDA and SQIVND (reference sequence). As DNA, the CDR3 is TGTGCCGCAAACCCTGGACTAGCCTTCGTCATGAATGAGCAGTTCTTC. Translated: CAANPGLAFVMNEQFF.

This clone came up a few times. The rearrangement links TRBV28 to TRBJ2-7, with D possibly matching TRBD1 (6 bases). Germline loops: CDR1 MDHEN, CDR2 SYDVKM. The CDR3 extends over 15 amino acids. Deletions cut 1 base from V and 3 bases from J, with 13 bases between. CDR3 loop: CASSLSGTPNYEQYF. The CDR3, as DNA: TGTGCCAGCAGTTTATCGGGGACACCTAACTACGAGCAGTACTTC.

This clone was observed a handful of times. The rearrangement joins TRBV6-6 to TRBJ1-2; 12 positions agree with TRBD1. V shed 6 bases, J shed 2 bases, and the junction held 7 bases outside the gene matches. The length of the CDR3 is 16 residues. Germline CDR1 and CDR2: MNHNY and SVGAGI (reference sequence). The CDR3 DNA reads as TGTGCCAGCAGACCGGGACAGGGGGCCTCCAACTATGGCTACACCTTC. It encodes CASRPGQGASNYGYTF.